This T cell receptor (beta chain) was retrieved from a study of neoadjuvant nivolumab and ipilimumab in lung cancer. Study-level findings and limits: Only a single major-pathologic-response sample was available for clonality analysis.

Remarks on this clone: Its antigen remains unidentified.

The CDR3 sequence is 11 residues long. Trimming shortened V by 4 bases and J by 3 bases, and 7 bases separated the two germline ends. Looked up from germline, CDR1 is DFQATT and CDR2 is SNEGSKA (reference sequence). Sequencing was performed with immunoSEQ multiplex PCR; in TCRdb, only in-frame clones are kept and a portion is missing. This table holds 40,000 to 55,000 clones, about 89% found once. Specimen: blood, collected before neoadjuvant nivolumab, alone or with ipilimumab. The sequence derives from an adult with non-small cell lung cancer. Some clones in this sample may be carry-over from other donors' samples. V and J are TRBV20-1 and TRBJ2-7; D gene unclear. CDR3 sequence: CSATLNYEQYF. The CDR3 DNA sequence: TGCAGTGCTACCCTCAACTACGAGCAGTACTTC.